These 32 T cell receptor beta chains came from one sample sequenced in a study of T cell clonality in common variable immunodeficiency. Assay used: immunoSEQ multiplex PCR; TCRdb lists only in-frame clones, some missing. The sample shows roughly 60,000 clones, none of them appearing just once. The material sequenced was peripheral blood mononuclear cells. The receptor source for this set is a person aged 18 to 70 in good health.

As to this clone: The CDR3 end falls 3 residues outside the read, so it is completed with the germline J gene. The chain is built from TRBV7-9 and TRBJ1-2; no definite D call. CDR3 length: 15 residues. CDR1 is SEHNR and CDR2 is FQNEAQ in the germline V gene (reference sequence). CDR3 DNA, as far as it was read: TGTGCCAGCAGCTTCCCTAGCGGGAGTTCCAATGAC. Amino acids: CASSFPSGSSND. The CDR3 in its entirety is CASSFPSGSSNDYTF.

This clone was detected ten times or more. The read ends 3 residues shy of where the CDR3 ends; the end is completed using the germline J gene. The chain uses TRBV20-1 and TRBJ2-7; TRBD1 is a possible D gene (5 bases). This CDR3 region has 12 residues. V lost 6 bases, J lost 4 bases, and 13 bases lay in between. Germline V gene sequence: CDR1 DFQATT, CDR2 SNEGSKA (reference sequence). CDR3 loop: CSATLPGYEQYF. The DNA read from the CDR3 is TGCAGTGCCACCCTTCCAGGGTACGAG.

This clone was found many times. The read ends 3 residues early relative to the CDR3; the germline J gene fills the gap. This chain links TRBV5-5 with TRBJ2-7; possibly TRBD1 for D (5 bases). CDR3 length: 15 residues. Germline values: CDR1 SGHKS, CDR2 YYEKEE (reference sequence). Between the trimmed V and J ends, which lost 2 bases and 3 bases, there was a span of 15 bases. The CDR3 bases that were read are TGTGCCAGCAGCTTTTCCCTTGGACACCTCTACGAG. It specifies CASSFSLGHLYE. The whole CDR3 protein is CASSFSLGHLYEQYF.

With regard to this clone: The missing CDR3 end, 3 residues past where the read stops, is filled in from the germline J gene. J is TRBJ1-4 and V is TRBV7-9; D is unclear. In germline, CDR1 is SEHNR, CDR2 FQNEAQ (reference sequence). CDR3 length: 14 amino acids. V was shortened by 2 bases and J by 5 bases, with 9 bases between the two germline ends. CDR3 DNA, as far as it was read: TGTGCCAGCAGCTTAATTTCAGAGAATGAAAAA. This translates into CASSLISENEK. In full, the CDR3 is CASSLISENEKLFF.

This clone was detected many times. The read finishes 3 residues shy of the CDR3 end, and the germline J gene is used to complete it. V gene TRBV30 combines with J gene TRBJ2-4; 8 bases are shared with TRBD2. This CDR3 spans 17 amino acids. V lost 3 bases and J lost 0; bases outside the gene matches: 10. Germline CDR1 reads GTSNPN; CDR2 reads SVGIG (reference sequence). The CDR3 sequence: CAWSGREARLAKNIQYF. The covered CDR3 bases are TGTGCCTGGAGCGGGCGGGAGGCCCGGTTAGCCAAAAACATT.

This clone was counted at least ten times. Read sequence stops 3 residues before the CDR3 end, and the germline J gene provides the missing end. The chain uses TRBV6-4 and TRBJ2-3; 8 bases match TRBD2. This CDR3 region has 17 residues. The germline CDR1 and CDR2 sequences are MRHNA and SNTAGT. Trimming at V came to 2 bases and at J to 2 bases, leaving 9 bases not matched to a gene. The part of the CDR3 DNA that was read is TGTGCCAGCAGTGACAGACCGGGACTAGACCTCACAGATACG. Its protein product is CASSDRPGLDLTDT. The full CDR3 is CASSDRPGLDLTDTQYF.

This clone was seen at least ten times. With the read ending 3 residues before the CDR3 end, the germline J gene is used to fill in that end. The chain carries TRBV6-2 or TRBV6-3 and TRBJ2-1; 7 bases match TRBD2. The V gene's germline CDR1 is MNHEY and CDR2 SVGEGT. The J segment lost 0 bases and the V segment lost 8 bases, leaving 7 bases of the junction unmatched. The CDR3 length is 15 residues. The CDR3 protein is CASGKAGSSYNEQFF. CDR3 bases read: TGTGCCAGCGGGAAAGCGGGGAGCTCCTACAATGAG.

This clone appeared many times. Coverage ceases 3 residues before the CDR3 finishes, and the germline J gene fills in the end. This chain joins TRBV9 and TRBJ1-2; TRBD1 might be the D (6 bases). V dropped 0 bases and J dropped 6 bases, with 27 bases sitting between them. This CDR3 is built from 19 residues. Germline loops: CDR1 SGDLS, CDR2 YYNGEE. Here the CDR3 reads CASSVDQGGTPQGMDGYTF. The sequenced CDR3 bases are TGTGCCAGCAGCGTAGATCAGGGAGGAACCCCTCAGGGGATGGATGGC.

This clone was picked up many times. The read ends 3 residues early relative to the CDR3; the germline J gene fills the gap. The genes are TRBV2 and TRBJ2-3; tentative D call: TRBD1 (5 bases). Germline loops: CDR1 SNHLY, CDR2 FYNNEI. CDR3 length: 14 amino acids. Trimming stripped 4 bases from V and 4 bases from J, with 12 bases between. The part of the CDR3 DNA that was read is TGTGCCAGCAGTGGAGACAGCCCGGCAGATACG. It translates to CASSGDSPADT. The complete CDR3 protein is CASSGDSPADTQYF.

This clone was detected many times. Read sequence stops 3 residues before the CDR3 end, and the germline J gene provides the missing end. The chain combines TRBV10-3 with TRBJ2-7; 10 positions agree with TRBD2. Germline assignment: CDR1 ENHRY and CDR2 SYGVKD. Trimming took 4 bases from V and 4 from J; bases not matched to a gene: 13. The CDR3 is 17 residues long. CDR3 loop: CAISAQLPGLARYEQYF. Partial CDR3 DNA: TGTGCCATCAGTGCCCAATTACCGGGACTAGCGAGATACGAG.

This clone was seen more than once but under ten times. Its ends do not fully match the called genes, so a read error is possible. CDR3 residues: CASNLADYEQYF. The sequenced CDR3 bases are TGTGCCAGCAACTTAGCAGATTACGAG. This sequence joins TRBV11-2 and TRBJ2-7; D not resolved. The read ends 3 residues before the CDR3 terminus; that terminus is restored from the germline J gene. CDR3 length: 12 amino acids. Germline CDR1 is SGHAT and CDR2 is FQNNGV. Based on the CDR3 plus reference TRBV11-2 and TRBJ2-7, the full variable domain is EAGVAQSPRYKIIEKRQSVAFWCNPISGHATLYWYQQILGQGPKLLIQFQNNGVVDDSQLPKDRFSAERLKGVDSTLKIQPAKLEDSAVYLCASNLADYEQYFGPGTRLTVT.

There are many counts of this clone. The read terminates 3 residues before the CDR3 end, so the remaining end is supplied by the germline J gene. This chain links TRBV19 with TRBJ2-3, with D possibly being TRBD2 (5 bases). Trimming cost V 3 bases and J 8 bases, with 18 bases left between them. The length of the CDR3 is 15 residues. Germline lookup yields CDR1 LNHDA and CDR2 SQIVND (reference sequence). The CDR3 bases that were read are TGTGCCAGTAGTATGCATCAGGACTTGGGTGGTACG. Translating it yields CASSMHQDLGGT. The CDR3 in full is CASSMHQDLGGTQYF.

A remark on this clone: The CDR3 is cut off 3 residues early in the read; its end comes from the germline J gene. The chain uses TRBV19 and TRBJ2-5; the D gene is possibly TRBD1 (5 bases). The V end lost 7 bases, the J end lost 1 base, and 19 bases lay between the germline ends. CDR3 length: 16 amino acids. In germline, CDR1 is LNHDA, CDR2 SQIVND (reference sequence). The CDR3 DNA, read in part, is TGTGCCAGTATGGGCAGGGTTCACCTGTTCCAAGAGACC. Its protein product is CASMGRVHLFQET. The whole CDR3 sequence reads CASMGRVHLFQETQYF.

This clone was counted at least ten times. The DNA ends 3 residues before the CDR3 does, and the rest of the CDR3 is filled in from the germline J gene. The chain carries TRBV13 and TRBJ2-2; TRBD2 matches 11 bases. This CDR3 is 18 amino acids long. Germline CDR1 is PRHDT and CDR2 is FYEKMQ (reference sequence). Trimming took 2 bases from V and 1 from J; bases not matched to a gene: 6. CDR3 DNA, as far as it was read: TGTGCCAGCAGCTTACTGACTAGCGGGATCGGGAACACCGGGGAG. Translating gives CASSLLTSGIGNTGE. The whole CDR3 region reads CASSLLTSGIGNTGELFF.

This clone was observed many times. The read falls 3 residues short of the CDR3 end, and the missing part is taken from the germline J gene. The chain employs TRBV2 and TRBJ2-1, with 13 positions matching TRBD2. This CDR3 contains 17 residues. Trimming cost V 6 bases and J 2 bases; bases outside gene matches: 7. The V gene's germline CDR1 is SNHLY and CDR2 FYNNEI. The CDR3 region is CASRAPGLAGTYNEQFF. CDR3 DNA (partial): TGTGCCAGCAGAGCCCCGGGACTAGCGGGGACCTACAATGAG.

This clone was counted at least ten times. The read ends 3 residues early relative to the CDR3; the germline J gene fills the gap. The rearrangement links TRBV20-1 to TRBJ2-4; D may be TRBD1 (6 bases). The CDR3 runs 16 residues. V shed 6 bases and J shed 0 bases, with 18 bases lying between them. Germline V CDR1 and CDR2: DFQATT, SNEGSKA (reference sequence). Incomplete CDR3 DNA: TGCAGTGCGCTCGATGACCCAGGGGTAGCCAAAAACATT. It yields the protein CSALDDPGVAKNI. The full-length CDR3 reads as CSALDDPGVAKNIQYF.

This clone came up many times. This CDR3 is CASSLSQGHYEQYF. The sequenced CDR3 bases are TGCGCCAGCAGCTTATCACAGGGCCACTACGAG. This chain joins TRBV5-1 and TRBJ2-7, with D possibly TRBD1 on 6 matching bases. The missing CDR3 end, 3 residues past where the read stops, is filled in from the germline J gene. The V gene lost 2 bases and the J gene lost 3 bases, with 12 bases spanning the gap. The germline CDR1 and CDR2 sequences are SGHRS and YFSETQ. CDR3 size: 14 residues.

This clone occurred many times. The read ends 3 residues shy of where the CDR3 ends; the end is completed using the germline J gene. The rearrangement links TRBV24-1 to TRBJ2-5; 12 positions agree with TRBD1. Losses at the gene ends were 2 bases for V and 5 bases for J; bases not matched to a gene: 5. The CDR3 covers 16 residues. CDR1 and CDR2 from the germline V gene are KGHDR and SFDVKD. Incomplete CDR3 DNA: TGTGCCACCAGTGATTCCGGGACAGGGGGCCGGGAGACC. Encoded protein: CATSDSGTGGRET. The entire CDR3 is CATSDSGTGGRETQYF.

This clone appeared many times. The CDR3 loop is CASSLDRGTEAFF. Incomplete CDR3 DNA: TGTGCCAGCAGCTTAGACAGGGGGACTGAA. This rearrangement joins TRBV7-3 to TRBJ1-1; 9 positions agree with TRBD1. The read ends 3 residues before the CDR3 terminus; that terminus is restored from the germline J gene. CDR1 is SGHTA, CDR2 FQGTGA, per germline. CDR3 length equals 13 residues. V lost 2 bases to trimming and J lost 5 bases; unmatched junction nucleotides: 0. Filled out from reference TRBV7-3 and TRBJ1-1, the complete variable domain reads GAGVSQTPSNKVTEKGKYVELRCDPISGHTALYWYRQSLGQGPEFLIYFQGTGAADDSGLPNDRFFAVRPEGSVSTLKIQRTERGDSAVYLCASSLDRGTEAFFGQGTRLTVV.

This clone was picked up many times. The CDR3 goes on 3 residues after the read ends, and that part is filled in from the germline J gene. The chain recombines TRBV11-3 with TRBJ2-1, with TRBD1 identical over 8 bases. V trimming: 6 bases; J trimming: 5 bases; junction bases outside the gene matches: 9. The germline V gene has CDR1 SGHNT and CDR2 YENEEA. CDR3 length: 15 residues. CDR3 loop: CASRSPGGHDNEQFF. CDR3 bases read: TGTGCCAGCAGGTCACCAGGGGGCCATGACAATGAG. Full variable domain (rest looked up from reference TRBV11-3 and TRBJ2-1): EAGVVQSPRYKIIEKKQPVAFWCNPISGHNTLYWYLQNLGQGPELLIRYENEEAVDDSQLPKDRFSAERLKGVDSTLKIQPAELGDSAVYLCASRSPGGHDNEQFFGPGTRLTVL.

Many counts were recorded for this clone. Read sequence stops 3 residues before the CDR3 end, and the germline J gene provides the missing end. The chain has TRBV5-1 and TRBJ2-7, with a tentative D call TRBD1 (6 bases). Germline loops: CDR1 SGHRS, CDR2 YFSETQ. The CDR3 has 12 amino acids. Between the trimmed V and J ends, which lost 6 bases and 0 bases, there was a span of 7 bases. CDR3 DNA (partial): TGCGCCAGCACGGACAGCTCCTACGAG. Protein product: CASTDSSYE. The entire CDR3 protein reads CASTDSSYEQYF.

This clone was counted at least ten times. Read data end 3 residues before the CDR3 end; the end is taken from the germline J gene. The chain couples TRBV20-1 to TRBJ2-3; 12 nucleotides align to TRBD1. The ends lost 6 bases at V and 6 bases at J; junction bases unmatched: 16. Germline V gene lookup returns CDR1 DFQATT and CDR2 SNEGSKA (reference sequence). The CDR3 is 17 residues long. CDR3 bases read: TGCAGTGCCCGCCGCGAGGGACAGGGGGCATTGGTTGATACG. Encoded protein: CSARREGQGALVDT. The entire CDR3 protein is CSARREGQGALVDTQYF.

Many counts were recorded for this clone. The DNA ends 3 residues before the CDR3 does, and the rest of the CDR3 is filled in from the germline J gene. The chain carries TRBV14 and TRBJ2-1; no definite D call. The germline V gene has CDR1 SGHDN and CDR2 FVKESK. Deletions cut 1 base from V and 1 base from J, with 5 bases between. The CDR3 totals 14 residues. CDR3 bases read: TGTGCCAGCAGCCAAGGTAGATCCTACAATGAG. This encodes CASSQGRSYNE. The whole CDR3 protein is CASSQGRSYNEQFF.

This clone appeared many times. The sequence runs out 3 residues before the end of the CDR3; the remainder is reconstructed from the germline J gene. The chain carries TRBV20-1 and TRBJ2-7, with D tentatively TRBD2 (6 bases). This CDR3 is built from 13 residues. The V and J ends lost 4 bases and 2 bases respectively, with 12 bases between them. Looked up from germline, CDR1 is DFQATT and CDR2 is SNEGSKA (reference sequence). CDR3 bases read: TGCAGTGCTAAGGACTATCGAACCTACGAG. Its translation is CSAKDYRTYE. The whole CDR3 protein reads CSAKDYRTYEQYF.

This clone was detected ten times or more. At one end, the junction sequence differs from germline, possibly due to a read error. The CDR3 goes on 3 residues after the read ends, and that part is filled in from the germline J gene. This chain connects TRBV4-2 to TRBJ2-7, with D maybe TRBD2 (7 bases). CDR1 LGHNA and CDR2 YNFKEQ come from the germline V gene. This CDR3 spans 16 amino acids. CDR3 in amino acids: CASSQDAGLGDNEQYF. CDR3 bases read: TGCGCCAGCAGCCAAGATGCAGGACTAGGGGACAACGAG.

This clone was observed a few times. The observed sequence ends 3 residues before the CDR3 terminus, with the missing tail filled in from the germline J gene. This chain joins TRBV4-2 and TRBJ2-7; 8 bases are a match to TRBD2. Looked up from germline, CDR1 is LGHNA and CDR2 is YNFKEQ. This CDR3 comprises 14 residues. J gave up 3 bases and V 0 bases, and 1 base lay outside the gene matches. CDR3 sequence reads: CASSQEAGDYEQYF. The part of the CDR3 DNA that was read is TGTGCCAGCAGCCAAGAAGCGGGAGACTACGAG.

This clone has a count of ten or more. The sequence runs out 3 residues before the end of the CDR3; the remainder is reconstructed from the germline J gene. The genes are TRBV18 and TRBJ1-1; 10 nucleotides align to TRBD1. This CDR3 spans 15 amino acids. Germline V gene lookup returns CDR1 KGHSH and CDR2 LQKENI. With 4 bases clipped from V and 4 bases from J, the junction kept 6 bases outside the gene matches. The CDR3 sequence: CASSLGQGGLTEAFF. The CDR3 bases that were read are TGTGCCAGCTCACTCGGACAGGGGGGTCTCACTGAA.

This clone appeared many times. Coverage ceases 3 residues before the CDR3 finishes, and the germline J gene fills in the end. The J gene is TRBJ2-7, the V gene TRBV28; TRBD1 aligns across 7 bases. V was clipped by 4 bases and J by 2 bases; unmatched bases: 8. Germline V gives CDR1 MDHEN, CDR2 SYDVKM. This CDR3 has 15 residues. The CDR3 spells CASSSRTGLPYEQYF. CDR3 DNA, as far as it was read: TGTGCCAGCAGTTCCCGGACAGGCCTCCCCTACGAG.

This clone was seen repeatedly, ten times or more. The CDR3 goes on 3 residues after the read ends, and that part is filled in from the germline J gene. The chain uses TRBV7-9 and TRBJ2-5; D is possibly TRBD2 (6 bases). V shed 5 bases and J shed 1 base, with 11 bases lying between them. CDR1 and CDR2 from the germline V gene are SEHNR and FQNEAQ (reference sequence). There are 14 residues in the CDR3. The CDR3 sequence: CASSQEGLQETQYF. The CDR3 DNA, read in part, is TGTGCCAGCAGCCAGGAGGGTCTCCAAGAGACC.

In its sample, this clone was seen many times. The sequence runs out 3 residues before the end of the CDR3; the remainder is reconstructed from the germline J gene. The chain recombines TRBV18 with TRBJ2-1; 7 bases map to TRBD2. V shed 1 base and J 2 bases; nucleotides not matched to a gene: 8. Per germline, CDR1 KGHSH and CDR2 LQKENI. This CDR3 contains 17 residues. The CDR3 sequence: CASSPRGSGYAYNEQFF. CDR3 DNA (partial): TGTGCCAGCTCACCACGGGGTAGCGGGTACGCCTACAATGAG. Full variable domain (remainder filled in from reference TRBV18 and TRBJ2-1): NAGVMQNPRHLVRRRGQEARLRCSPMKGHSHVYWYRQLPEEGLKFMVYLQKENIIDESGMPKERFSAEFPKEGPSILRIQQVVRGDSAAYFCASSPRGSGYAYNEQFFGPGTRLTVL.

This clone was observed at least ten times. The chain's CDR3 is CASSRAGGWTDTQYF. The part of the CDR3 DNA that was read is TGCGCCAGCAGCCGAGCTGGGGGCTGGACAGATACG. The V call is TRBV5-1, the J call TRBJ2-3, with D tentatively TRBD1 (6 bases). The CDR3 goes on 3 residues after the read ends, and that part is filled in from the germline J gene. Trimming removed 4 bases at V and 3 bases at J, with 15 bases between. CDR1 SGHRS and CDR2 YFSETQ come from the germline V gene. The CDR3 length is 15 residues.

This clone was seen at least ten times. The CDR3 end is not reached by the read, which stops 3 residues before it; the germline J gene fills it in. The chain has TRBV5-6 and TRBJ1-1; D is uncertain. The germline gives CDR1 SGHDT, CDR2 YYEEEE. This CDR3 has 15 amino acids. V was cut by 4 bases and J by 5 bases, with 18 bases left in between. The CDR3 protein is CASSAHISLRTEAFF. CDR3 DNA, as far as it was read: TGTGCCAGCAGCGCCCACATTTCTCTCAGGACTGAA. The whole variable domain, remainder taken from reference TRBV5-6 and TRBJ1-1, is DAGVTQSPTHLIKTRGQQVTLRCSPKSGHDTVSWYQQALGQGPQFIFQYYEEEERQRGNFPDRFSGHQFPNYSSELNVNALLLGDSALYLCASSAHISLRTEAFFGQGTRLTVV.